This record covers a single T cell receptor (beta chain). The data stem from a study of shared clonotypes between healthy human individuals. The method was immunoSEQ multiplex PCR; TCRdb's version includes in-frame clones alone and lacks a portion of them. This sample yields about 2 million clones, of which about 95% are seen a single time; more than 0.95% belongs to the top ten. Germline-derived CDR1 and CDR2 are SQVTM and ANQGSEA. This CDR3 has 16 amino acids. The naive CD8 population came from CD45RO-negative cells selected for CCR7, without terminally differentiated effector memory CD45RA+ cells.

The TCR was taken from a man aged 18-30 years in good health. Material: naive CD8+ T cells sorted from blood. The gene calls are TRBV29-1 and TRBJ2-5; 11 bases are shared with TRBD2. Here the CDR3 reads CSSLILAGDGQETQYF. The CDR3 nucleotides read TGCAGTTCGTTGATACTAGCGGGAGATGGACAAGAGACCCAGTACTTC. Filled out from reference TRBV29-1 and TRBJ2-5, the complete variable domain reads SAVISQKPSRDICQRGTSLTIQCQVDSQVTMMFWYRQQPGQSLTLIATANQGSEATYESGFVIDKFPISRPNLTFSTLTVSNMSPEDSSIYLCSSLILAGDGQETQYFGPGTRLLVL.